This TCR beta chain comes out of a study of blood T cell repertoires in COVID-19. Study-level information: From T cells, B-cell-depleted T cells, or PBMCs came the material, which was cDNA or gDNA.

In the original analysis: Researchers report that nucleated cell counts were estimated from reference gene primer amplification. The data were produced by immunoSEQ multiplex PCR, yet TCRdb's version contains in-frame clones alone and is incomplete. That table supplies the V and J calls and clone size; D and trimming were determined from the DNA. The sample holds about 220,000 clones, around 83% seen once. V lost 8 bases to trimming and J lost 5 bases; unmatched junction nucleotides: 5. Germline V CDR1 and CDR2: LNHDA, SQIVND (reference sequence). This CDR3 contains 12 residues. Recruited during active infection, patients (from Seattle) were subsequently followed longitudinally.

V usage is TRBV19 and J usage is TRBJ2-5; TRBD2 matches at 7 bases. The sample consisted of peripheral blood. The source of this sequence is a woman older than 75 with COVID-19, enrolled during active disease. In nucleotides, the CDR3 is TGTGCCAGTGGGGCCGGGGGGGAGACCCAGTACTTC. Its protein is CASGAGGETQYF.